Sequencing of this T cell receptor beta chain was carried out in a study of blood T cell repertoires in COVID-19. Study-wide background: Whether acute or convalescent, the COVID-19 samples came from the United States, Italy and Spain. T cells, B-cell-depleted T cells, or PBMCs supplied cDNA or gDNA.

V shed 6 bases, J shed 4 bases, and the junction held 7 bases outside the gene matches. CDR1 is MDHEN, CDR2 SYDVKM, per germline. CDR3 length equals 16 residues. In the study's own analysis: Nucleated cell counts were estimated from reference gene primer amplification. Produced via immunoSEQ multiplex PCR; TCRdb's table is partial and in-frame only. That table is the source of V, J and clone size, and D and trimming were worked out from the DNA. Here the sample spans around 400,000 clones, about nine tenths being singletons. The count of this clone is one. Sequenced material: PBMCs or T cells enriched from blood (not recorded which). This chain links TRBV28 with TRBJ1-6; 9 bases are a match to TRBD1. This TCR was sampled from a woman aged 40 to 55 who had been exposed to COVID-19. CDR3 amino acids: CASSLRTGVYNSPLHF. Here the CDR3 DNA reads TGTGCCAGCAGCCTTCGGACAGGGGTTTATAATTCACCCCTCCACTTT.